This T cell receptor beta chain was sequenced for a study of T-cell memory formation after mild COVID-19. TCRdb passed the 5' RACE reads through MiXCR, listing each CDR3 protein once. The sample records approximately 440,000 distinct CDR3 sequences, about 20% being singletons. The source of this sequence is an adult woman who had mild COVID-19 (a few samples of this study predate the infection). Cell type and time point are not known. Sequenced sample: PBMCs or a T cell subset sorted from them (not recorded which).

The CDR3 bases are TGTGCCAGCAGCGACGGACAGGGTAAAACCTATGGCTACACCTTC. This encodes CASSDGQGKTYGYTF. This rearrangement joins TRBV5-6 to TRBJ1-2, with TRBD1 matching over 8 bases. After removal of 4 bases from V and 4 bases from J, the junction contained 9 bases not matched to a gene. The germline V gene has CDR1 SGHDT and CDR2 YYEEEE. The CDR3 has 15 amino acids.